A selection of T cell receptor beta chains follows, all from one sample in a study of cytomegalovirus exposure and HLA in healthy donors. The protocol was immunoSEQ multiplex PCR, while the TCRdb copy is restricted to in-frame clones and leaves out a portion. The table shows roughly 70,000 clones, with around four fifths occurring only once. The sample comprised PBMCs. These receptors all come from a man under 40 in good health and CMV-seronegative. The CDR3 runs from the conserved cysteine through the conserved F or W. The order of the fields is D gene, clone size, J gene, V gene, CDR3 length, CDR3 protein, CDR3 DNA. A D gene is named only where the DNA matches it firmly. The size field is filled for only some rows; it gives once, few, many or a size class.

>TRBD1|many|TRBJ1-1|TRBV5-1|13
CASSYGQGAEAFF
TGCGCCAGCAGCTACGGACAGGGGGCTGAAGCTTTCTTT
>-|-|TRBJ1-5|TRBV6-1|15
CASSESGGGGGPQHF
TGTGCCAGCAGTGAAAGCGGGGGGGGTGGAGGGCCCCAGCATTTT
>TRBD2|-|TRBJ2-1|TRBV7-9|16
CASSLGGGPSYNEQFF
TGTGCCAGCAGCTTAGGGGGAGGGCCCTCCTACAATGAGCAGTTCTTC
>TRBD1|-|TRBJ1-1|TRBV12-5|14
CASGLTGVNTEAFF
TGTGCTAGTGGTTTGACAGGGGTGAACACTGAAGCTTTCTTT
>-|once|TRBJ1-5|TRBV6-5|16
CASSSLLDSWNQPQHF
TGTGCCAGCAGTTCCTTACTCGACAGCTGGAATCAGCCCCAGCATTTT
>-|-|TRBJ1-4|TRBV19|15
CASSIWSGGREKLFF
TGTGCCAGTAGTATTTGGTCCGGGGGAAGGGAAAAACTGTTTTTT
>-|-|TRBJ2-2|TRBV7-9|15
CASSTLQGDAGELFF
TGTGCCAGCAGCACGTTACAGGGTGATGCCGGGGAGCTGTTTTTT
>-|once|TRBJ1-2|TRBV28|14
CASSLIDRDYGYTF
TGTGCCAGCAGTTTAATAGACAGAGACTATGGCTACACCTTC
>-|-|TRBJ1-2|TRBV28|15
CASSVFGRAEGGYTF
TGTGCCAGCTCAGTTTTCGGCAGGGCGGAAGGTGGCTACACCTTC
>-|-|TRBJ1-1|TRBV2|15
CASGPYSSMNTEAFF
TGTGCCAGCGGTCCCTACAGTAGTATGAACACTGAAGCTTTCTTT
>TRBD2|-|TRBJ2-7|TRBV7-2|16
CASSLGGLVASYEQYF
TGTGCCAGCAGCTTAGGAGGACTAGTGGCCTCCTACGAGCAGTACTTC
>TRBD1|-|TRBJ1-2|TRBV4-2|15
CASSQDLGTGDGYTF
TGTGCCAGCAGCCAAGATCTAGGGACAGGGGATGGCTACACCTTC
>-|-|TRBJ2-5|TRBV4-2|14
CASSQVETLETQYF
TGTGCCAGCAGCCAAGTCGAGACATTAGAGACCCAGTACTTC
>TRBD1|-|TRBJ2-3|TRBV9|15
CASSVVQGNGDTQYF
TGTGCCAGCAGCGTAGTACAGGGGAATGGGGATACGCAGTATTTT
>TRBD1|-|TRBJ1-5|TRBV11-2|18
CASSLDGAGTGGFQPQHF
TGTGCCAGCAGCTTAGATGGGGCCGGGACAGGGGGTTTTCAGCCCCAGCATTTT
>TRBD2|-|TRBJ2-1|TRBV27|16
CASSTGTSGFYNEQFF
TGTGCCAGCAGTACGGGGACTAGCGGGTTTTACAATGAGCAGTTCTTC
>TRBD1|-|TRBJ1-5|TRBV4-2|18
CASSQVGQGTYSNQPQHF
TGTGCCAGCAGCCAAGTGGGACAGGGGACTTATAGCAATCAGCCCCAGCATTTT
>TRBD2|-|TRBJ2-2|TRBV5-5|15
CASGQAGANTGELFF
TGTGCCAGCGGGCAGGCGGGAGCGAACACCGGGGAGCTGTTTTTT
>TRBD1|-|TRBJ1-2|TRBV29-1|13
CSAEFRGNYGYTF
TGCAGCGCGGAATTCAGGGGGAACTATGGCTACACCTTC
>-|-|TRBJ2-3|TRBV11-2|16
CASSLGTGLGTDTQYF
TGTGCCAGCAGCTTAGGAACAGGGTTGGGCACAGATACGCAGTATTTT
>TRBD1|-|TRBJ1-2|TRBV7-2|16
CASSLGPGQGGYGYTF
TGTGCCAGCAGCTTAGGTCCGGGACAGGGAGGCTATGGCTACACCTTC
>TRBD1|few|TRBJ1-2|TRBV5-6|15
CASSLGDRGFGGYTF
TGTGCCAGCAGCTTGGGTGACAGGGGGTTTGGGGGCTACACCTTC
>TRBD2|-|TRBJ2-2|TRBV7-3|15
CASSLISQRGGELFF
TGTGCCAGCAGCTTAATCTCCCAGCGGGGCGGGGAGCTGTTTTTT
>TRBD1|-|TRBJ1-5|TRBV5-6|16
CASSSTGRRSNQPQHF
TGTGCCAGCAGCTCGACAGGGCGAAGGAGCAATCAGCCCCAGCATTTT
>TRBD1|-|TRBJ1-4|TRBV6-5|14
CASSFRQGDEKLFF
TGTGCCAGCAGCTTCAGACAGGGGGATGAAAAACTGTTTTTT
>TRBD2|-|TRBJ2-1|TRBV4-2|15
CASSQDNAGEAEQFF
TGTGCCAGCAGCCAAGATAACGCGGGAGAAGCTGAGCAGTTCTTC
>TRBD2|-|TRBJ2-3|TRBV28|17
CASSTSLGLADSDTQYF
TGTGCCAGCAGTACATCCCTGGGTCTAGCGGATTCAGATACGCAGTATTTT
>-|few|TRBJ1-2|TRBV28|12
CASRPNPLGYTF
TGTGCCAGCCGCCCTAATCCTTTGGGCTACACCTTC
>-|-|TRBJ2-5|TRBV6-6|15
CASSYSSAGAETQYF
TGTGCCAGCAGTTACTCCTCGGCGGGGGCCGAGACCCAGTACTTC
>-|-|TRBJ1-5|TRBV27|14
CASSGYLGNQPQHF
TGTGCCAGCAGTGGGTATCTAGGCAATCAGCCCCAGCATTTT
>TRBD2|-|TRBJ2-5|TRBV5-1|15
CASSLGAGAKETQYF
TGCGCCAGCAGCTTGGGAGCGGGAGCAAAAGAGACCCAGTACTTC
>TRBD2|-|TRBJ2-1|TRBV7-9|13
CASRPMREYEQFF
TGTGCCAGCAGACCAATGCGGGAGTATGAGCAGTTCTTC
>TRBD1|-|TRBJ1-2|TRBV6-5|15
CASSLTGITNYGYTF
TGTGCCAGCAGCCTGACAGGGATAACTAACTATGGCTACACCTTC
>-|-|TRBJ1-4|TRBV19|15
CASSLYGSPNEKLFF
TGTGCCAGTAGTCTTTACGGGTCCCCTAATGAAAAACTGTTTTTT
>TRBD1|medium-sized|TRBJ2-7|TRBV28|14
CASSLRQGIDEQYF
TGTGCCAGCAGTTTAAGACAGGGTATCGACGAGCAGTACTTC
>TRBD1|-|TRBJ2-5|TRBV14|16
CASSQDPGGYGETQYF
TGTGCCAGCAGCCAAGATCCAGGGGGCTACGGGGAGACCCAGTACTTC
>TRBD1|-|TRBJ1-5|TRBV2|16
CASSERTGGGNQPQHF
TGTGCCAGCAGTGAACGAACAGGGGGCGGCAATCAGCCCCAGCATTTT
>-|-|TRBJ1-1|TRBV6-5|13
CASSYGGGTEAFF
TGTGCCAGCAGTTACGGGGGAGGCACTGAAGCTTTCTTT
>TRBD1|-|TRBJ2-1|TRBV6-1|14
CASSITGTGDEQFF
TGTGCCAGCTCAATAACCGGGACAGGGGATGAGCAGTTCTTC
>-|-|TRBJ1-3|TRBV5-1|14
CASSSRGSGNTIYF
TGCGCCAGCAGCTCCAGAGGCTCTGGAAACACCATATATTTT
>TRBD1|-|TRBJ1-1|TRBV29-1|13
CSGEGQGNTEAFF
TGCAGCGGTGAGGGACAGGGGAACACTGAAGCTTTCTTT
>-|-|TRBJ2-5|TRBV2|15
CASSGRVPEWETQYF
TGTGCCAGCAGTGGTCGGGTTCCCGAATGGGAGACCCAGTACTTC
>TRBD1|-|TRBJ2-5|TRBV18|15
CASSPGTGSQETQYF
TGTGCCAGCTCACCCGGGACAGGGTCCCAAGAGACCCAGTACTTC
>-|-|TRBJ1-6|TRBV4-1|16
CASSPQSRTVNSPLHF
TGCGCCAGCAGCCCACAAAGTAGGACAGTAAATTCACCCCTCCACTTT
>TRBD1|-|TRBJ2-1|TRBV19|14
CASNPGQGENEQFF
TGTGCCAGTAACCCGGGACAGGGTGAAAATGAGCAGTTCTTC
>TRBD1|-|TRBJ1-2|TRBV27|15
CASRGDWDSHYGYTF
TGTGCCAGCAGAGGTGACTGGGACAGTCACTATGGCTACACCTTC
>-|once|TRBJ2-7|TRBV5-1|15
CASSHQITGQPEQYF
TGCGCCAGCAGCCACCAAATCACCGGACAGCCCGAGCAGTACTTC
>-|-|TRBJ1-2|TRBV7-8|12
CASSLGGGGYTF
TGTGCCAGCAGCTTAGGCGGCGGTGGCTACACCTTC
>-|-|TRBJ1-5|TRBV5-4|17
CASSFTQGGAGNQPQHF
TGTGCCAGCAGCTTTACCCAGGGTGGGGCTGGCAATCAGCCCCAGCATTTT
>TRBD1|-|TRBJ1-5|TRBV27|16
CASRPSGQGFYQPQHF
TGTGCCAGCAGACCCTCCGGACAGGGCTTCTATCAGCCCCAGCATTTT
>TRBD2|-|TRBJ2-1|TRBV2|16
CASKFSGGAGYNEQFF
TGTGCCAGCAAATTTTCCGGGGGGGCGGGATACAATGAGCAGTTCTTC